The 4 T cell receptor beta chains below were found in one sample sequenced in a study of identifying expanded T cells in peripheral blood. Profiled with immunoSEQ multiplex PCR; TCRdb holds only in-frame clones, not every one. In the table there are 85,000 to 120,000 clones, roughly 88% of which are singletons. The sample comprised blood. These receptors were collected from a person between 18 and 75 years old in good health.

The chain joins TRBV28 to TRBJ2-1; D might be TRBD1 (6 bases). This CDR3 has 15 residues. Trimming shortened V by 5 bases and J by 9 bases, and 20 bases separated the two germline ends. Germline values: CDR1 MDHEN, CDR2 SYDVKM. The CDR3 nucleotides are TGTGCCAGCAGTACCCGGGACATCAAAGTGGGTGAGCAGTTCTTC. Translated: CASSTRDIKVGEQFF.

The chain has TRBV4-3 and TRBJ2-1; 14 nucleotides agree with TRBD2. V lost 0 bases to trimming and J lost 12 bases; unmatched junction nucleotides: 4. The CDR3 is made up of 15 amino acids. CDR1 is LGHNA, CDR2 YSLEER, per germline. In nucleotides, the CDR3 is TGCGCCAGCAGCCAAGATAAGGGGACTAGCGGGGGGCAGTTCTTC. Protein sequence: CASSQDKGTSGGQFF.

V and J are TRBV7-9 and TRBJ1-1, with D possibly TRBD1 on 5 matching bases. The CDR3 loop spans 14 amino acids. Trimming removed 1 base at V and 4 bases at J, with 10 bases between. The V gene's germline CDR1 is SEHNR and CDR2 FQNEAQ (reference sequence). The CDR3 DNA follows: TGTGCCAGCAGCTTAGAAGGAGGGGCCACTGAAGCTTTCTTT. It specifies CASSLEGGATEAFF.

The chain links TRBV7-6 to TRBJ2-3; 11 nucleotides line up with TRBD2. V shed 0 bases and J 5 bases; nucleotides not matched to a gene: 10. CDR3 size: 18 residues. Germline lookup yields CDR1 SGHVS and CDR2 FNYEAQ. The CDR3 protein is CASSLARLSLAGGDTQYF. The CDR3 region has the DNA TGTGCCAGCAGCTTAGCTCGGTTGTCGCTAGCGGGAGGAGATACGCAGTATTTT.